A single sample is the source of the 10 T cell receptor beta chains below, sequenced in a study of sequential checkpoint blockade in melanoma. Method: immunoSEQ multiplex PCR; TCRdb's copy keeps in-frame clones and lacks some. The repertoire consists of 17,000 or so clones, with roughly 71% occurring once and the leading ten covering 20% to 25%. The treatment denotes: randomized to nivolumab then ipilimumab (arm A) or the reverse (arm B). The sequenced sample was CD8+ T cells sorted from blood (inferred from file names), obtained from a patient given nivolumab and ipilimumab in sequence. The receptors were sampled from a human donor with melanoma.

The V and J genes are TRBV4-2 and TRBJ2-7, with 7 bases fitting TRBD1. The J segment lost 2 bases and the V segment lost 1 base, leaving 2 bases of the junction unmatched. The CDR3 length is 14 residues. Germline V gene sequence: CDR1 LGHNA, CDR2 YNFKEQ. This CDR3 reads CASSQVGTAYEQYV. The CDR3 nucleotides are TGTGCCAGCAGCCAAGTAGGGACAGCCTACGAGCAGTACGTC.

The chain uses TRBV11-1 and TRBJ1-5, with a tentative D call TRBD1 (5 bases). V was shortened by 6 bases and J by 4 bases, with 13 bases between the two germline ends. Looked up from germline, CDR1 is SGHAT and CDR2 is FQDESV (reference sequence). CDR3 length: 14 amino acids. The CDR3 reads CASSSGGWNQPQHF. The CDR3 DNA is TGTGCCAGCAGTTCCGGGGGGTGGAATCAGCCCCAGCATTTT.

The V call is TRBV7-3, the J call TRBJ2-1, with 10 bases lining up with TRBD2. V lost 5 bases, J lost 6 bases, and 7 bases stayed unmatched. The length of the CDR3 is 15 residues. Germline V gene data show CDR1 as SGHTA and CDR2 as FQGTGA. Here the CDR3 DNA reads TGTGCCAGCAGCGCAAGCGGGGGGGCGGGCAATGAGCAGTTCTTC. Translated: CASSASGGAGNEQFF.

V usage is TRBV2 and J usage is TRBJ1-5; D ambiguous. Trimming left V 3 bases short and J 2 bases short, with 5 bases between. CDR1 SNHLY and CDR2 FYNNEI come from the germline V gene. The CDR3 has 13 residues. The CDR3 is CASSDGRNQPQHF. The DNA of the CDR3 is TGTGCCAGCAGTGACGGTCGCAATCAGCCCCAGCATTTT.

CDR3 protein: CASRSSGDTQYF. As DNA, the CDR3 is TGTGCCAGCAGATCCTCGGGGGATACGCAGTATTTT. J is TRBJ2-3 and V is TRBV6-5; TRBD2 is a possible D gene (5 bases). This CDR3 has 12 amino acids. The germline CDR1 and CDR2 sequences are MNHEY and SVGAGI. Between the trimmed V and J ends, which lost 6 bases and 6 bases, there was a span of 10 bases.

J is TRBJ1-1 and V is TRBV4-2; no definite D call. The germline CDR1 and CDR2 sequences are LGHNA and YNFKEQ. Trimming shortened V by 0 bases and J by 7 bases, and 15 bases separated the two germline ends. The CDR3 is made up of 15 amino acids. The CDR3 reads CASSQDERENFEAFF. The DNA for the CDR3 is TGTGCCAGCAGCCAAGATGAAAGGGAGAATTTTGAAGCTTTCTTT.

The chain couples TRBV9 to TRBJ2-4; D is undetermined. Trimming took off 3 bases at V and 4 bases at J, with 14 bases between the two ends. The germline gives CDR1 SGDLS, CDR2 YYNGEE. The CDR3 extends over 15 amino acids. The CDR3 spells CASSEGSGGKNIQYF. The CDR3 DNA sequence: TGTGCCAGCAGCGAAGGTTCGGGTGGGAAAAACATTCAGTACTTC.

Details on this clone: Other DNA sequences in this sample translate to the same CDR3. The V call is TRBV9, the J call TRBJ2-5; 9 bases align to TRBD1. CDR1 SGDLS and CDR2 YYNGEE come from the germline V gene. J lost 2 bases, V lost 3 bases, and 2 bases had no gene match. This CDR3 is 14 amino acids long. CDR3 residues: CASSAGTGQETQYF. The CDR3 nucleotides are TGTGCCAGCAGCGCAGGGACAGGGCAAGAGACCCAGTACTTC.

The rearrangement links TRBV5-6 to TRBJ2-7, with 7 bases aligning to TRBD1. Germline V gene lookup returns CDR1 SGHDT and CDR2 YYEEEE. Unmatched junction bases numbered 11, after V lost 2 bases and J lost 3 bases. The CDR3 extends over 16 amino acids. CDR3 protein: CASSFYSGGLFYEQYF. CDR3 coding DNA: TGTGCCAGCAGCTTTTATTCAGGGGGTCTTTTCTACGAGCAGTACTTC.

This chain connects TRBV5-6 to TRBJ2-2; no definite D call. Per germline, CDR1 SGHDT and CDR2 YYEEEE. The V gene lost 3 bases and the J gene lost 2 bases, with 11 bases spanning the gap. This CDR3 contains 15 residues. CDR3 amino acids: CASSSSVVNTGELFF. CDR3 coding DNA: TGTGCCAGCAGCTCGTCGGTGGTTAACACCGGGGAGCTGTTTTTT.